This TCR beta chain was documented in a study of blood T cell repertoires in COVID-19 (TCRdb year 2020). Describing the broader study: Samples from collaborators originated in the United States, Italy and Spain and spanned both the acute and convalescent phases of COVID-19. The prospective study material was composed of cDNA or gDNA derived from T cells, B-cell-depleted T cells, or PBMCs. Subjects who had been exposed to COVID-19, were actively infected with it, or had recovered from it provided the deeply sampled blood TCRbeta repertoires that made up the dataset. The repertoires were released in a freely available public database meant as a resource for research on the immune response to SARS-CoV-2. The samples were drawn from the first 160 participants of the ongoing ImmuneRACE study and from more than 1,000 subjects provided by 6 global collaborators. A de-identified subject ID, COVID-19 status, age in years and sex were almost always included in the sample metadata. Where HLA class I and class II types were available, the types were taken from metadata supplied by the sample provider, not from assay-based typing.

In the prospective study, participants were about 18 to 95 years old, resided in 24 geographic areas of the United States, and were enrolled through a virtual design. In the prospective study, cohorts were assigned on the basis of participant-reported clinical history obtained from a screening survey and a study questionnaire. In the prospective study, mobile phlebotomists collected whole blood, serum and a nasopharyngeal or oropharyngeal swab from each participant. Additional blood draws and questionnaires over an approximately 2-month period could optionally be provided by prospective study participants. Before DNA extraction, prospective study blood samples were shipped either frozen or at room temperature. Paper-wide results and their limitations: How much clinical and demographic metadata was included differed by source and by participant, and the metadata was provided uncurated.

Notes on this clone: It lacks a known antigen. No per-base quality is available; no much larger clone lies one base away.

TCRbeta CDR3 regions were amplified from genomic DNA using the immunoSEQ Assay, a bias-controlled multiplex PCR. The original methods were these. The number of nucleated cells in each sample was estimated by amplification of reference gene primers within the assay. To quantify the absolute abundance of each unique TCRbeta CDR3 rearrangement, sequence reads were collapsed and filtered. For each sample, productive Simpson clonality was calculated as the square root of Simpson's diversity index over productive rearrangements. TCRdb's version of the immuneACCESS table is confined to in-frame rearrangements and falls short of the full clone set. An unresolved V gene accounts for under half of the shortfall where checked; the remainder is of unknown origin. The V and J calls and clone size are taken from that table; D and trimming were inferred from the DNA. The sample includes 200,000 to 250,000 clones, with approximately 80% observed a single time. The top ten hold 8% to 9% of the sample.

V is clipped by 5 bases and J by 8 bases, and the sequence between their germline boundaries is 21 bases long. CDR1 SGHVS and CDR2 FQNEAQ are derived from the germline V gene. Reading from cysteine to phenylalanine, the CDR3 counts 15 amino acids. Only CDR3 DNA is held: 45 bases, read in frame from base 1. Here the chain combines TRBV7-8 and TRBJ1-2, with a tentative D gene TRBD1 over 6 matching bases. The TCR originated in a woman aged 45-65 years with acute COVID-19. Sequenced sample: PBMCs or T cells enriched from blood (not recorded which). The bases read TGTGCCAGCAGCCAGGCGTGGGGGCAGGTTAGCGGCTACACCTTC. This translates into CASSQAWGQVSGYTF.